This passage covers 5 T cell receptor beta chains from one sample sequenced in a study of PD-L1 blockade in urothelial cancer. Some clones are missing from TCRdb's copy, which holds only in-frame ones; the method was immunoSEQ multiplex PCR. The table has fewer than 130,000 clones, about 85% seen once. Material: PBMCs, obtained around atezolizumab (anti-PD-L1) treatment. These receptors were obtained from a man aged 45-60 years with urothelial cancer.

V usage is TRBV5-1 and J usage is TRBJ2-1; tentatively, D is TRBD2 (6 bases). CDR1 and CDR2 (germline): SGHRS, YFSETQ. V gave up 6 bases and J gave up 1 base, with 14 bases separating them. There are 15 residues in the CDR3. The DNA of the CDR3 is TGCGCCAGCACCTCGCCGGGACTTTCCTACAATGAGCAGTTCTTC. It translates to CASTSPGLSYNEQFF.

The chain recombines TRBV5-1 with TRBJ1-3; the match to TRBD1 covers 7 bases. V was pared by 3 bases and J by 0 bases, with 6 bases of the junction left unmatched. CDR3 length: 16 amino acids. The germline gives CDR1 SGHRS, CDR2 YFSETQ. This chain's CDR3 is CASSSKDRSSGNTIYF. The CDR3 DNA reads as TGCGCCAGCAGCTCTAAGGACAGGAGCTCTGGAAACACCATATATTTT.

V is TRBV9 and J is TRBJ2-5, with TRBD1 as a possible D gene (5 bases). The germline V gene has CDR1 SGDLS and CDR2 YYNGEE. The CDR3 spans 16 residues. Trimming cost V 1 base and J 6 bases, with 19 bases left between them. The CDR3 is CASSVTPTAHGQTQYF. DNA of the CDR3: TGTGCCAGCAGCGTAACCCCGACAGCCCACGGGCAGACCCAGTACTTC.

The V and J genes are TRBV21-1 and TRBJ1-2. TRBV21-1 is classified as a pseudogene. The CDR3 has 14 amino acids. The CDR3 sequence is CASSKVAGSYGYTF. As DNA, the CDR3 is TGTGCCAGCAGCAAAGTGGCGGGCAGCTATGGCTACACCTTC.

This clone was seen a single time. The chain employs TRBV6-1 and TRBJ1-4, with a possible D match to TRBD1 (5 bases). CDR1 is MNHNS and CDR2 is SASEGT in the germline V gene. The CDR3 sequence is 14 residues long. V lost 2 bases, J lost 7 bases, and 11 bases lay in between. The DNA of the CDR3 is TGTGCCAGCAGTGAAATGGCAGGGTTTGAAAAACTGTTTTTT. Protein product: CASSEMAGFEKLFF.